This TCR beta chain was recorded in a study of OX40 agonist ivuxolimab in advanced cancers. Here immunoSEQ multiplex PCR was the method, and the copy in TCRdb shows in-frame clones only, minus some. The repertoire holds about 79,000 clones, with approximately 88% as singletons. Germline V gives CDR1 SGHRS, CDR2 YFSETQ. Unmatched junction bases numbered 5, after V lost 4 bases and J lost 2 bases. This CDR3 has 15 residues. The sequence derives from an adult with an advanced solid tumor such as melanoma, head and neck, liver or kidney cancer. This sample comprised CD4+ or CD8+ T cells sorted from blood, obtained in a trial of the OX40 agonist ivuxolimab. This rearrangement joins TRBV5-1 to TRBJ2-1, with 8 bases matching TRBD2. CDR3 in amino acids: CASSQLAATYNEQFF. CDR3 in DNA: TGCGCCAGCAGCCAACTAGCGGCAACCTACAATGAGCAGTTCTTC.